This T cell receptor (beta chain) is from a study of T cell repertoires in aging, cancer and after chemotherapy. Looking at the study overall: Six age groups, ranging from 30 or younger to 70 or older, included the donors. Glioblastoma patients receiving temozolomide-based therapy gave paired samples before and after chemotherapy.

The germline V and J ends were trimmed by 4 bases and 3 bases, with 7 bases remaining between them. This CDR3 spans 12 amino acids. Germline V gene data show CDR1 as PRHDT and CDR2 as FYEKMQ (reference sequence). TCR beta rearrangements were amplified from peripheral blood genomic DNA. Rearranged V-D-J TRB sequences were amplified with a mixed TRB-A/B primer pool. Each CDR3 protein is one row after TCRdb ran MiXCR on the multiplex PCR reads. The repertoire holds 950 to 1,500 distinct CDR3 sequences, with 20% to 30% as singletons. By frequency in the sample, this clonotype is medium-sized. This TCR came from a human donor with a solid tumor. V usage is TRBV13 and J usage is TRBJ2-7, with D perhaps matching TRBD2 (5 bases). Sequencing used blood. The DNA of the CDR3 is TGTGCCAGCAGCTCCGGAGGCTACGAGCAGTACTTC. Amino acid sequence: CASSSGGYEQYF.